A single sample is the source of the 6 T cell receptor beta chains below, sequenced in a study of blood T cell repertoires in COVID-19. Libraries were prepared by immunoSEQ multiplex PCR; TCRdb keeps only in-frame clonotypes and omits some of them. The table lists 350,000 to 450,000 clones, approximately 91% of them singletons. The sample taken for sequencing was peripheral blood. These receptors all stem from a middle-aged woman with COVID-19, enrolled during active disease.

The rearrangement links TRBV9 to TRBJ1-1; D not certain. This CDR3 region has 14 residues. Germline CDR1 SGDLS, CDR2 YYNGEE. Trimming took 2 bases from V and 1 from J, leaving 9 bases between them. The CDR3 reads CASSVDSENTEAFF. The DNA for the CDR3 is TGTGCCAGCAGCGTTGACTCAGAGAACACTGAAGCTTTCTTT.

The chain employs TRBV18 and TRBJ2-7, with a weak D call TRBD1 (6 bases). With 1 base removed from V and 5 bases from J, the gap between germline ends came to 15 bases. The CDR3 is made up of 15 amino acids. Germline-derived CDR1 and CDR2 are KGHSH and LQKENI. The CDR3 spells CASSPLFRGGDEQYF. Here the CDR3 DNA reads TGTGCCAGCTCACCACTATTCAGGGGCGGCGACGAGCAGTACTTC.

The rearrangement joins TRBV12-3 or TRBV12-4 to TRBJ1-1, with D unresolved. Trimming pared 3 bases from V and 0 bases from J, leaving 5 bases between. The CDR3 has 13 amino acids. The CDR3 sequence: CASSFVLNTEAFF. As DNA, the CDR3 is TGTGCCAGCAGTTTCGTCCTGAACACTGAAGCTTTCTTT.

The chain recombines TRBV27 with TRBJ2-1; D not resolved. Germline V gives CDR1 MNHEY, CDR2 SMNVEV (reference sequence). V lost 4 bases and J 2 bases, leaving 12 bases between the germline ends. The CDR3 is 15 amino acids. CDR3: CASSSLGVPYNEQFF. DNA of the CDR3: TGTGCCAGCAGTTCCCTAGGCGTCCCCTACAATGAGCAGTTCTTC.

This chain links TRBV30 with TRBJ1-6, with 7 nucleotides matching TRBD1. V lost 2 bases and J lost 10; bases outside the gene matches: 8. This CDR3 contains 14 residues. Germline V lookup: CDR1 GTSNPN, CDR2 SVGIG (reference sequence). CDR3 DNA sequence: TGTGCCTGGAGTAACAGGGGAATTGGGTCACCCCTCCACTTT. Its protein is CAWSNRGIGSPLHF.

The CDR3 DNA reads TGTGCCAGCAGGTTTGGGACAGGGTGGTCAGATACGCAGTATTTT. This translates into CASRFGTGWSDTQYF. The rearrangement joins TRBV7-6 to TRBJ2-3, with 9 bases fitting TRBD1. After removal of 6 bases from V and 4 bases from J, the junction contained 8 bases not matched to a gene. The CDR3 covers 15 residues. CDR1 is SGHVS, CDR2 FNYEAQ, per germline.